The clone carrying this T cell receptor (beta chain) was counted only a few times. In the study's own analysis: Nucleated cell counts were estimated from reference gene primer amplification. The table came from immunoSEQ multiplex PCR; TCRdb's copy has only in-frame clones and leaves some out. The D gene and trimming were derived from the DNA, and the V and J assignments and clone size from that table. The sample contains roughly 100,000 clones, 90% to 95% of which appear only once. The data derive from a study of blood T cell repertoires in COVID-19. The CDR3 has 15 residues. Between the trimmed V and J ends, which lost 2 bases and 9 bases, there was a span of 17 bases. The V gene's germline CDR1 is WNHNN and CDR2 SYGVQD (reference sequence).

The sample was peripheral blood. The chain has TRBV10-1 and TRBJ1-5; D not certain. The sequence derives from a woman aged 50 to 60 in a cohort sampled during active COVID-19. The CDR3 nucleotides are TGCGCCAGCAGTGAGGCGACGGCGGCCCCTTTGCCCCAGCATTTT. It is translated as CASSEATAAPLPQHF.